This is a list of T cell receptor beta chains from one sample in a study of OX40 agonist ivuxolimab in advanced cancers. Using immunoSEQ multiplex PCR, the repertoire was profiled, and TCRdb retains in-frame clones only, with some absent. This sample has 55,000 to 80,000 clones; about 90% occur once, and the top ten carry about 4.8%. Sample: CD4+ or CD8+ T cells sorted from blood, taken in a trial of the OX40 agonist ivuxolimab. The receptor source for this set is an adult with an advanced solid tumor such as melanoma, head and neck, liver or kidney cancer. Both conserved end residues are part of each CDR3. A D gene is named only where the DNA matches it firmly. Clone size appears in some rows only: once, few, many, or a class for an expanded clone.

J gene: TRBJ2-7; D gene: TRBD2; V gene: TRBV28; clone size: NA; CDR3 DNA: TGTGCCAGCATAGCGGGAGGTGTGGACGAGCAGTACTTC; CDR3 protein: CASIAGGVDEQYF
J gene: TRBJ2-4; D gene: TRBD2; V gene: TRBV9; clone size: NA; CDR3 DNA: TGTGCCAGCAGCCCCCGTAGCGGGGGATCAAACATTCAGTACTTC; CDR3 protein: CASSPRSGGSNIQYF
J gene: TRBJ2-1; D gene: NA; V gene: TRBV9; clone size: NA; CDR3 DNA: TGTGCCAGCAGCGTAGTAGCGGAGGGCCCCTACAATGAGCAGTTCTTC; CDR3 protein: CASSVVAEGPYNEQFF
J gene: TRBJ1-5; D gene: NA; V gene: TRBV11-2; clone size: NA; CDR3 DNA: TGTGCCAGCAGCTTAGACGTAAATAGCAATCAGCCCCAGCATTTT; CDR3 protein: CASSLDVNSNQPQHF
J gene: TRBJ1-1; D gene: TRBD1; V gene: TRBV18; clone size: NA; CDR3 DNA: TGTGCCAGCTCACCACTTCCCTGGACAGGGCAGCACACTGAAGCTTTCTTT; CDR3 protein: CASSPLPWTGQHTEAFF
J gene: TRBJ2-3; D gene: NA; V gene: TRBV7-6; clone size: once; CDR3 DNA: TGTGCCAGCAGCTTAGGGTTTGGCGGTCAGCACACAGATACGCAGTATTTT; CDR3 protein: CASSLGFGGQHTDTQYF
J gene: TRBJ2-7; D gene: TRBD1; V gene: TRBV7-9; clone size: few; CDR3 DNA: TGTGCCAGCAGTGACAGGGCGGCCTACGAGCAGTACTTC; CDR3 protein: CASSDRAAYEQYF
J gene: TRBJ2-3; D gene: NA; V gene: TRBV27; clone size: NA; CDR3 DNA: TGTGCCAGCAGTTTGAGTCCGGGACAACCTAGCACAGATACGCAGTATTTT; CDR3 protein: CASSLSPGQPSTDTQYF
J gene: TRBJ2-7; D gene: NA; V gene: TRBV5-4; clone size: few; CDR3 DNA: TGTGCCAGCAGCCCTGGGGGGGCCGGGGGCTACGAGCAGTACTTC; CDR3 protein: CASSPGGAGGYEQYF
J gene: TRBJ2-2; D gene: NA; V gene: TRBV10-3; clone size: NA; CDR3 DNA: TGTGCCATCAGTGAGTCCGTGGGAGTGGGCACCGGGGAGCTGTTTTTT; CDR3 protein: CAISESVGVGTGELFF
J gene: TRBJ2-7; D gene: TRBD2; V gene: TRBV5-1; clone size: NA; CDR3 DNA: TGCGCCAGCAGCTTGGCAGCTAGCGGGATCTACGAGCAGTACTTC; CDR3 protein: CASSLAASGIYEQYF
J gene: TRBJ1-2; D gene: NA; V gene: TRBV20-1; clone size: NA; CDR3 DNA: TGCAGTGCTAGAGATAGGTTTGGCTACACCTTC; CDR3 protein: CSARDRFGYTF
J gene: TRBJ2-2; D gene: TRBD2; V gene: TRBV11-2; clone size: NA; CDR3 DNA: TGTGCCAGCAGCTCCGATGGAGCGGGGGGCACCGGGGAGCTGTTTTTT; CDR3 protein: CASSSDGAGGTGELFF
J gene: TRBJ2-7; D gene: TRBD2; V gene: TRBV14; clone size: NA; CDR3 DNA: TGTGCCAGCAGCCAAGACGGGACTAGCTACGAGCAGTACTTC; CDR3 protein: CASSQDGTSYEQYF
J gene: TRBJ2-3; D gene: TRBD1; V gene: TRBV19; clone size: NA; CDR3 DNA: TGTGCCAGCGGAAAAAGGGGGCAGACAGATACGCAGTATTTT; CDR3 protein: CASGKRGQTDTQYF
J gene: TRBJ2-5; D gene: NA; V gene: TRBV2; clone size: once; CDR3 DNA: TGTGCCAGCAAAGAGACCCACGGTGAGACCCAGTACTTC; CDR3 protein: CASKETHGETQYF
J gene: TRBJ2-2; D gene: NA; V gene: TRBV28; clone size: NA; CDR3 DNA: TGTGCCAGCCGTGGTCAGAGTGGCACCGGGGAGCTGTTTTTT; CDR3 protein: CASRGQSGTGELFF
J gene: TRBJ1-4; D gene: NA; V gene: TRBV7-2; clone size: NA; CDR3 DNA: TGTGCCAGCAGCTTTGGAGGATTCGAAAAACTGTTTTTT; CDR3 protein: CASSFGGFEKLFF
J gene: TRBJ2-5; D gene: NA; V gene: TRBV4-2; clone size: NA; CDR3 DNA: TGTGCCAGCAGCCAAGATGGCGGACACGGGAGCGCGGAGACCCAGTACTTC; CDR3 protein: CASSQDGGHGSAETQYF
J gene: TRBJ1-3; D gene: NA; V gene: TRBV19; clone size: NA; CDR3 DNA: TGTGCCAGTACTCCTAGGCGGGGGGCACACCCTGGAAACACCATATATTTT; CDR3 protein: CASTPRRGAHPGNTIYF
J gene: TRBJ2-7; D gene: NA; V gene: TRBV6-6; clone size: NA; CDR3 DNA: TGTGCCAGCAGTTTACCTCGGACCTCCTACGAGCAGTACTTC; CDR3 protein: CASSLPRTSYEQYF
J gene: TRBJ1-5; D gene: TRBD1; V gene: TRBV7-9; clone size: NA; CDR3 DNA: TGTGCCAGCAGCGCAGACAGGGGGCCGGGCAATCAGCCCCAGCATTTT; CDR3 protein: CASSADRGPGNQPQHF
J gene: TRBJ2-1; D gene: NA; V gene: TRBV5-6; clone size: NA; CDR3 DNA: TGTGCCAGCAGCTTAGGAGCCATCAATGAGCAGTTCTTC; CDR3 protein: CASSLGAINEQFF
J gene: TRBJ1-2; D gene: NA; V gene: TRBV19; clone size: few; CDR3 DNA: TGTGCCAGTAGTGGGTTAGCTAACTATGGCTACACCTTC; CDR3 protein: CASSGLANYGYTF
J gene: TRBJ2-5; D gene: TRBD2; V gene: TRBV5-1; clone size: NA; CDR3 DNA: TGCGCCAGCAGCTTACGACTAGCGGCGTACCAAGAGACCCAGTACTTC; CDR3 protein: CASSLRLAAYQETQYF
J gene: TRBJ2-2; D gene: NA; V gene: TRBV4-1; clone size: NA; CDR3 DNA: TGCGCCAGCAGCCTCCGACCCGGGGAGCTGTTTTTT; CDR3 protein: CASSLRPGELFF
J gene: TRBJ2-7; D gene: NA; V gene: TRBV28; clone size: NA; CDR3 DNA: TGTGCCAGCAGTTTAGGTGGGACAAAATCCTACGAGCAGTACTTC; CDR3 protein: CASSLGGTKSYEQYF